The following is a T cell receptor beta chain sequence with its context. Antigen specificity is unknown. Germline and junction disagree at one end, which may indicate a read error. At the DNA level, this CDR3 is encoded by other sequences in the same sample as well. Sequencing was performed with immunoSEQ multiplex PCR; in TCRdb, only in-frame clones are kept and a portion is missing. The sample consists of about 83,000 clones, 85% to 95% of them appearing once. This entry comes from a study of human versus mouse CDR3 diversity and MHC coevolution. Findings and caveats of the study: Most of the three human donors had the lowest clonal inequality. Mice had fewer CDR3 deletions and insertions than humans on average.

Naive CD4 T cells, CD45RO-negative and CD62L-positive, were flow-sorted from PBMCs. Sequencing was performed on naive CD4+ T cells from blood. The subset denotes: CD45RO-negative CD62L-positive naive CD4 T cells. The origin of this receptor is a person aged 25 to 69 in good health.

The CDR3 sequence: CASSLEQGDTGELFF. The CDR3 DNA follows: TGCGCCAGCAGCTTGGAACAGGGGGACACTGGGGAGCTGTTTTTT. The chain uses TRBV5-1 and TRBJ2-2; 8 bases agree with TRBD1. The germline V gene encodes CDR1 SGHRS and CDR2 YFSETQ. The CDR3 runs to 15 residues.